What follows is one T cell receptor (beta chain) and its context. The antigen this receptor binds is unknown. It has no much larger one-base neighbor in the sample; base qualities were not kept. V loses 0 bases, J loses 4 bases, and the germline ends lie 9 bases apart. The CDR3 contains 13 residues, cysteine and phenylalanine counted. Of all the DNA, just the CDR3 is kept, 39 bases in frame from base 1. CDR1 and CDR2 (GTSNPN, SVGIG) derive from the germline V gene (reference sequence). The data originate from a study of cytomegalovirus exposure and HLA in healthy donors (dated by TCRdb to about 2017). For context, the study as a whole: In an earlier analysis of 587 of the donors, around 300 Gb of sequence data and 90 million to 120 million unique TCR beta sequences from roughly 180 million T cells were reported. An early release that covered around 590 HLA-typed donors contained approximately 290 gigabases of sequencing data and 80 million or so unique TCR sequences. Of the 300 to 400 genotyped donors, about 80% fell in the genetic ancestry cluster associated with self-reported Caucasian donors. The study was designed to test whether signatures of past pathogen exposure could be identified by cataloging public T cell receptors. The study used immunosequencing to profile the T cell repertoires of approximately 640 subjects and linked those repertoires to cytomegalovirus serostatus. Along with the roughly 670-subject first cohort, a separate validation cohort of 120 different subjects was used. High-throughput TCR immunosequencing, statistical association of individual TCRs with disease status, and machine learning were combined to predict cytomegalovirus infection status. In a later analysis, previously published TCR beta repertoires from hundreds of donors were re-analyzed and high-resolution HLA genotyping was added so that TCR occurrence patterns could be studied. In the later analysis, no new phenotypic data were used to find candidate immune exposures; instead, reliance was placed on TCR beta sequences and their occurrence across donors. To decide whether each TCR beta V gene segment behaved as functional or pseudogenic, an earlier analysis of approximately 620 of the donors relied on high-throughput TCR beta sequencing. Alongside the repertoire data, information on donor age, sex, ethnicity and CMV serostatus was compiled. A later genetic analysis used genome-wide SNP genotypes for about 65% of the roughly 670 donors, treating that subset as a discovery cohort. Every discovery cohort repertoire had been produced on one sequencing platform. Class I and class II HLA loci were covered by the typing at four-digit resolution. Typing coverage varied by locus: 629-630 donors for A, B, C, DRB1 and DQB1; approximately 500 for DQA1; around 570 for DPA1; approximately 470 for DPB1. Because of strong linkage in the cohort, roughly five DR-DQ haplotypes were treated as single units for association and clustering. Across roughly 420 genotyped donors of the cohort, an average of approximately 240,000 unique TCR beta nucleotide sequences per donor were sequenced, and around 20% of those sequences were non-productive. Summary of the overall study and its limitations: According to a later genetic analysis, donors in an Asian-associated ancestry cluster had fewer N-insertions in productive TCRs than the approximately 610-donor mean. Because counts were too low, roughly 17 rarely observed V segments, including chromosome 9 orphons, were left out of the earlier analysis of 587 of the donors. A later analysis reported that several top co-occurrence clusters appeared linked to parvovirus B19, influenza, CMV and Epstein-Barr virus. In vitro tests confirmed that a few of the cytomegalovirus-associated TCR beta chains recognize cytomegalovirus antigens. HLA typing was unavailable for some donors at each locus, so association tests used only the typed subset. Linkage disequilibrium might explain the correlated functional status among segregating V segments, but an unknown experimental factor could not be excluded. A further reported finding was that TCR beta sequences accurately predicted the HLA-A and HLA-B alleles for most subjects in the first cohort. A later analysis associated about 17,000 TCR beta sequences with specific HLA alleles at a false discovery rate of 0.05. The only immune exposure information available for the cohort was CMV serostatus. Most TCR sequences were seen in very few donors, while some public TCRs were found in many individuals. In a later analysis, most CMV-associated TCR beta chains were found to appear HLA-restricted, with HLA associations seemingly driven largely by CMV exposure. In this cohort, only TCR beta chains were sequenced, and detectable features were limited by the absence of alpha or paired-chain data. In the study, about 150 TCR beta chains were listed as associated with cytomegalovirus. Assigning TCR associations to individual alleles was difficult when HLA alleles, especially DR and DQ, strongly co-occurred. A later analysis found that HLA-associated TCR beta chains were more clonally expanded and had lower generation probabilities than equally common non-associated chains. It was suggested by the authors that the approach could potentially be generalized to other disease states and immunological phenotypes. In both the original and validation cohorts, the classifier was reported to diagnose cytomegalovirus status with high specificity and sensitivity. A later analysis found that TCR association rates varied across HLA loci, with DRB1 alleles showing the most associated TCRs and HLA-C alleles the fewest. Sequencing depth was assumed to be roughly uniform across donors in the presence/absence analyses, though that assumption may not hold. An association between a missense DCLRE1C variant and V-gene and J-gene trimming of TCR beta chains was found in a later genetic analysis and replicated in an independent cohort. Broadly in line with IMGT annotations, most TCR beta V segments showed up in productive rearrangements about 90% or about 30% of the time in an earlier analysis of several hundred of the donors. The 87-base-pair reads could not distinguish some IMGT-functional V segments, including TRBV6-2 and TRBV6-3, so those segments were excluded. A group of highly shared sequence variants was considered likely to be a technical artifact of the sequencing pipeline.

Library construction relied on the immunoSEQ multiplex PCR assay. The multiplex PCR relied on a mix of 60 forward primers for TCR Vbeta segments and 13 reverse primers for TCR Jbeta segments. A multiplex PCR assay on genomic DNA amplified the CDR3 region of rearranged TCR beta genes. Amplified TCR beta libraries were sequenced as 87-base-pair reads on the Illumina HiSeq System. Per the original workflow: A later analysis counted tens of millions of unique TCR beta chains across the 690 or so repertoires, and 10 million to 12 million of these chains were shared by at least two donors. Raw reads were error-corrected and collapsed into unique sequences with a nearest-neighbor algorithm that merged closely related sequences to remove PCR and sequencing errors. Alignment of CDR3 sequences to IMGT reference sequences was used to assign V, D and J gene segments. For a sequence to be retained, at least a six-nucleotide match to both a V gene segment and a J gene segment was required. Rearrangements were called productive when the CDR3 lacked stop codons and stayed in frame with V and J; all others were non-productive. Following IMGT convention, CDR3 was defined as the stretch from the second conserved V-encoded cysteine up to the conserved J-encoded phenylalanine. Sequences without an unambiguous match to a single V gene segment were excluded from the earlier analysis of a few hundred of the donors. In an earlier analysis of more than 500 of the donors, a V segment was called functional when productive rearrangements were above 56.7%, and segregating when the standard deviation between donors exceeded 5%. A statistical classification framework was developed to diagnose cytomegalovirus status using the catalog of TCR beta chain sequences. V and J gene assignment, in a later analysis, came from comparing TCR nucleotide sequences with IMGT/GENE-DB human TR gene sequences. A later analysis assigned CDR3 sequences and most-parsimonious VDJ recombination scenarios with the TCRdist pipeline. In a later analysis, each TCR beta chain was defined by its CDR3 amino acid sequence together with its V-gene family, and reads without a unique V-gene family were excluded. To address suspected cross-contamination and a sequencing artifact, a later analysis removed 550 to 750 highly shared, low-generation-probability nucleotide sequences. In a later analysis, a clonal expansion index was calculated for each public chain from normalized within-repertoire ranks of inferred template counts. In a later analysis, generation probabilities were computed with a VDJ recombination model fitted to out-of-frame rearrangements, and the resulting probabilities were checked against IGoR. A later analysis scored TCR-TCR, TCR-HLA and TCR-CMV co-occurrence with hypergeometric tests, applying a repertoire-size bias correction to TCR pairs. To estimate false discovery rates, a later analysis permuted the HLA or CMV assignments 20 times. In a later analysis, co-occurring TCRs were grouped using DBSCAN, and TCRdist sequence similarity was added for clustering within HLA-allele-positive subsets. Repertoires with fewer than 30,000 or more than 120,000 public chains, plus five repertoires with anomalous nucleotide sharing, were excluded from co-occurrence clustering. The source is immuneACCESS, and TCRdb retained only in-frame sequences with V and J called. Part of the clones is not carried over; for the studies checked, unresolved V genes explain less than half of this, and the remainder is unexplained. V, J and clone size derive from that table, while D and trimming were established from the DNA sequence. A total of a few hundred thousand clones appear in this sample, approximately 82% of them only once. Jointly, the top ten make up more than 0.5% of the sample.

The cohort was made up of about 610 healthy bone marrow donors. At the time of sampling, all cohort members were nominally healthy, though unrecorded immune exposures were likely present. The donor tested CMV seronegative and was one of the 352 seronegative cohort members. A peripheral blood sample was collected from each donor, and TCR beta sequencing was performed on peripheral blood mononuclear cells. Genomic DNA was extracted from the blood cell samples with the Qiagen DNeasy Blood Extraction Kit. This clonotype originated in a woman in her forties in good health and CMV-seronegative. This receptor chain uses TRBV30 and TRBJ1-2; TRBD1 could be the D gene, as 6 bases match. The source material was PBMCs. The DNA is TGTGCCTGGAGTGTAGGACAGCTCTATGGCTACACCTTC. Its product reads: CAWSVGQLYGYTF.